One T cell receptor beta chain is described in this entry. While CD8+ and CD4+ T cells were isolated negatively, TEMRA cells were enriched by FACS. This entry comes from a study of CD8 T cells in Susac syndrome. CDR3 length: 18 residues. Germline assignment: CDR1 MGHRA and CDR2 YSYEKL. J was trimmed by 4 bases and V by 3 bases; bases with no gene match: 17. Reverse transcription of roughly 0.5 to 1 ug RNA used random hexamers. Via MiXCR, TCRdb re-called the immunoSEQ multiplex PCR reads, giving one row per CDR3 protein. This sample has about 200,000 distinct CDR3 sequences, with 85% to 95% found just once.

This sequence was found in a human donor in good health. Input material: CD4+ T cells from PBMCs. The chain joins TRBV4-1 to TRBJ2-5, with 7 bases matching TRBD2. The CDR3 region has the DNA TGCGCCAGCAGCCAGGCCGGCGGAGCTAGCGGACTCTTAGAGACCCAGTACTTC. Encoded protein: CASSQAGGASGLLETQYF.